Below, 10 T cell receptor beta chains from the same sample are listed, as sequenced in a study of blood T cell repertoires in COVID-19. Using immunoSEQ multiplex PCR, the repertoire was profiled, and TCRdb retains in-frame clones only, with some absent. Among 70,000 to 75,000 clones listed, about 88% were seen once. Input material: peripheral blood. All receptors come from a human donor in a cohort sampled during active COVID-19.

The V call is TRBV7-6, the J call TRBJ2-7; 7 bases align to TRBD2. The V and J ends lost 1 base and 2 bases, in that order; junction bases with no gene match: 2. The CDR3 is made up of 14 amino acids. Germline values: CDR1 SGHVS, CDR2 FNYEAQ. CDR3 DNA sequence: TGTGCCAGCAGCTTAGGTAGCGGGCCCTACGAGCAGTACTTC. Translation: CASSLGSGPYEQYF. The whole variable domain, remainder taken from reference TRBV7-6 and TRBJ2-7, is GAGVSQSPRYKVTKRGQDVALRCDPISGHVSLYWYRQALGQGPEFLTYFNYEAQQDKSGLPNDRFSAERPEGSISTLTIQRTEQRDSAMYRCASSLGSGPYEQYFGPGTRLTVT.

V usage is TRBV19 and J usage is TRBJ2-7; 10 nucleotides agree with TRBD2. V dropped 6 bases and J dropped 0; count of bases not matched to a gene: 5. CDR1 LNHDA and CDR2 SQIVND come from the germline V gene (reference sequence). CDR3 length: 15 residues. CDR3 sequence reads: CASRPGLAISYEQYF. The CDR3 DNA follows: TGTGCCAGTAGACCGGGACTAGCGATCTCCTACGAGCAGTACTTC.

The rearrangement links TRBV28 to TRBJ1-4; 7 positions agree with TRBD1. Germline CDR1 reads MDHEN; CDR2 reads SYDVKM. J gave up 10 bases and V 1 base, and 9 bases lay outside the gene matches. This CDR3 region has 15 residues. CDR3 in amino acids: CASSLFPQGSGKLFF. CDR3 coding DNA: TGTGCCAGCAGTTTATTCCCACAGGGGTCGGGAAAACTGTTTTTT.

The rearrangement joins TRBV9 to TRBJ1-6, with D unclear. Trimming cost V 0 bases and J 5 bases, with 9 bases left between them. Germline V lookup: CDR1 SGDLS, CDR2 YYNGEE. The CDR3 sequence is 15 residues long. The CDR3 DNA follows: TGTGCCAGCAGCGTAGCAGGTCCCCATAATTCACCCCTCCACTTT. It specifies CASSVAGPHNSPLHF.

This chain joins TRBV6-1 and TRBJ1-2, with TRBD1 matching over 9 bases. The germline gives CDR1 MNHNS, CDR2 SASEGT. The CDR3 is 16 residues long. Losses at the gene ends were 4 bases for V and 4 bases for J; bases not matched to a gene: 10. CDR3 coding DNA: TGTGCCAGCAGTGGTACCGGACAGGGGCCTCGCTATGGCTACACCTTC. It is translated as CASSGTGQGPRYGYTF.

This clone is termed medium-sized. The J gene is TRBJ2-3, the V gene TRBV6-2 or TRBV6-3; 13 nucleotides line up with TRBD2. Unmatched junction bases numbered 0, after V lost 5 bases and J lost 4 bases. CDR3 length: 14 residues. Germline-derived CDR1 and CDR2 are MNHEY and SVGEGT. As DNA, the CDR3 is TGTGCCAGCAGTGGACTAGCGGGAGCAGATACGCAGTATTTT. Translation gives CASSGLAGADTQYF.

This chain links TRBV21-1 with TRBJ1-5. TRBV21-1 is given as a pseudogene. The CDR3 spans 16 residues. CDR3 sequence: CASSKARSYSNQPQHF. As DNA, the CDR3 is TGTGCCAGCAGCAAAGCTCGGAGTTATAGCAATCAGCCCCAGCATTTT.

The rearrangement joins TRBV9 to TRBJ2-5; maybe TRBD1 (6 bases). This CDR3 is built from 17 residues. Germline V gene data show CDR1 as SGDLS and CDR2 as YYNGEE. Trimming removed 0 bases at V and 1 base at J, with 16 bases between. The CDR3 region has the DNA TGTGCCAGCAGCGTAGCCCCCAGTAGGACAGCCCAAGAGACCCAGTACTTC. It is translated as CASSVAPSRTAQETQYF.

V gene TRBV28 combines with J gene TRBJ1-1; the D gene is possibly TRBD1 (5 bases). The CDR3 loop spans 15 amino acids. The germline V gene encodes CDR1 MDHEN and CDR2 SYDVKM. Trimming left V 4 bases short and J 1 base short, with 13 bases between. The chain's CDR3 is CASSSPQEGNTEAFF. CDR3 nucleotide sequence: TGTGCCAGCAGTTCACCACAGGAGGGGAACACTGAAGCTTTCTTT. Together with reference TRBV28 and TRBJ1-1, the CDR3 gives the full variable domain: DVKVTQSSRYLVKRTGEKVFLECVQDMDHENMFWYRQDPGLGLRLIYFSYDVKMKEKGDIPEGYSVSREKKERFSLILESASTNQTSMYLCASSSPQEGNTEAFFGQGTRLTVV.

The chain is built from TRBV28 and TRBJ2-7, with a weak D call TRBD1 (5 bases). Deletions cut 4 bases from V and 3 bases from J, with 13 bases between. CDR1 and CDR2 from the germline V gene are MDHEN and SYDVKM. The length of the CDR3 is 14 residues. CDR3 protein: CASSYDSSYYEQYF. DNA of the CDR3: TGTGCCAGCAGTTACGACAGCTCCTACTACGAGCAGTACTTC.